A single sample gave rise to the 4 T cell receptor beta chains below, sequenced in a study of T cells in Graves' hyperthyroidism and ophthalmopathy. TCR beta CDR3 regions were amplified from RNA transcripts. Carried out on the TCR CDR3, a first-round RT-PCR used the HTBI primer set. TCRdb fed the multiplex PCR reads into MiXCR, producing one record per CDR3 protein. Found here are 340,000 or so distinct CDR3 sequences, around 20% of them singletons; the top ten hold over 45%. The sample taken for sequencing was blood. Receptors were obtained from a woman between 50 and 59 years old with Graves' hyperthyroidism.

About this clonotype: Relative to the germline gene, one junction end is altered; a read error may explain this. This sequence joins TRBV7-9 and TRBJ2-7; tentative D call: TRBD2 (7 bases). CDR1 and CDR2 from the germline V gene are SEHNR and FQNEAQ (reference sequence). The CDR3 runs 13 residues. CDR3 sequence: CTSSIRGGYEQYF. CDR3 nucleotides: TGTACCAGCAGCATAAGGGGGGGGTACGAGCAGTACTTC.

There are many counts of this clonotype. V gene TRBV6-2 or TRBV6-3 combines with J gene TRBJ2-7; D gene uncertain. Trimming stripped 6 bases from V and 1 base from J, with 13 bases between. The CDR3 extends over 14 amino acids. Germline V gives CDR1 MNHEY, CDR2 SVGEGT. DNA for the CDR3: TGTGCCAGCAGAACGGGTCCACCTTCCTACGAGCAGTACTTC. Translating it yields CASRTGPPSYEQYF.

This clonotype was counted many times. The rearrangement links TRBV28 to TRBJ2-3, with TRBD2 identical over 14 bases. V shed 7 bases, J shed 3 bases, and the junction held 9 bases outside the gene matches. Germline V gives CDR1 MDHEN, CDR2 SYDVKM. CDR3 length: 17 residues. CDR3: CASISVRLAGGTDTQYF. CDR3 nucleotides: TGTGCCAGCATTTCCGTCCGACTAGCGGGAGGGACAGATACGCAGTATTTT.

The chain recombines TRBV10-3 with TRBJ2-1, with 11 bases matching TRBD2. The CDR3 length is 15 residues. With 8 bases clipped from V and 9 bases from J, the junction kept 12 bases outside the gene matches. From germline, CDR1 is ENHRY and CDR2 SYGVKD. This chain's CDR3 is CAIAPSGTSGSEQFF. CDR3 bases: TGTGCCATCGCCCCTTCCGGGACTAGCGGTAGTGAGCAGTTCTTC.